Below are 13 T cell receptor beta chains sequenced from a single sample in a study of Graves' ophthalmopathy and Graves' hyperthyroidism. RNA transcripts served as template for amplifying TCR beta CDR3 sequences. The first round was an RT-PCR with HTBI primers, and the second round was a multiplex PCR. TCRdb passed the multiplex PCR reads through MiXCR, listing each CDR3 protein once. The table lists fewer than 400,000 distinct CDR3 sequences, about 17% of them singletons. Sequences were obtained from peripheral blood. These receptors were obtained from a woman between 18 and 30 years old with Graves' ophthalmopathy.

This clonotype was detected ten times or more. This sequence joins TRBV6-1 and TRBJ2-7, with D possibly TRBD2 on 5 matching bases. There are 17 residues in the CDR3. The germline gives CDR1 MNHNS, CDR2 SASEGT. Trimming took 2 bases from V and 6 from J, leaving 23 bases between them. CDR3 DNA sequence: TGTGCCAGCAGTGAACGGGTGGACTCCCCCCTCCCGGGCGAGCAGTACTTC. Its protein product is CASSERVDSPLPGEQYF.

This clonotype was counted at least ten times. The CDR3 DNA sequence: TGTGCCAGCAGTCCCCGGACAGAATCTGAAGCTTTCTTT. Amino acids: CASSPRTESEAFF. The V gene is TRBV12-3 or TRBV12-4, the J gene TRBJ1-1, with D maybe TRBD1 (6 bases). V was cut by 5 bases and J by 6 bases, with 13 bases left in between. This CDR3 contains 13 residues.

This clonotype was picked up many times. V is TRBV27 and J is TRBJ1-3, with a weak D call TRBD1 (6 bases). The CDR3 sequence is 14 residues long. Germline V gene data show CDR1 as MNHEY and CDR2 as SMNVEV (reference sequence). The V end was cut by 6 bases, the J end by 2 bases, with 11 bases between. The CDR3 is CASREQGTGNTIYF. The CDR3 coding sequence is TGTGCCAGCAGGGAACAGGGTACTGGAAACACCATATATTTT.

The table lists this clonotype with many counts. The chain joins TRBV15 to TRBJ1-1; 8 bases align to TRBD1. Germline assignment: CDR1 LNHNV and CDR2 YYDKDF (reference sequence). V lost 5 bases, J lost 5 bases, and 4 bases stayed unmatched. This CDR3 is built from 13 residues. The CDR3 sequence: CATSLDRVTEAFF. As DNA, the CDR3 is TGTGCCACCAGCTTGGACAGGGTGACTGAAGCTTTCTTT.

The table lists this clonotype with many counts. The V call is TRBV6-1, the J call TRBJ1-1; D gene unclear. V dropped 6 bases and J dropped 10 bases, with 15 bases sitting between them. There are 12 residues in the CDR3. Germline V gives CDR1 MNHNS, CDR2 SASEGT. CDR3 protein: CASSDYPGGAFF. As DNA, the CDR3 is TGTGCCAGCAGCGACTACCCGGGTGGAGCTTTCTTT.

This clonotype was detected many times. The chain combines TRBV10-1 with TRBJ2-4, with D perhaps assigned TRBD1 or TRBD2 (5 bases each). The CDR3 totals 15 residues. The germline V and J ends were trimmed by 3 bases and 0 bases, with 9 bases remaining between them. Germline CDR1 is WNHNN and CDR2 is SYGVQD (reference sequence). The CDR3 reads CASSEGTLAKNIQYF. The CDR3 DNA reads as TGCGCCAGCAGTGAAGGGACCTTAGCCAAAAACATTCAGTACTTC.

At least ten counts were recorded for this clonotype. CDR3: CSASTRVVRETQYF. The DNA of the CDR3 is TGCAGTGCCTCCACGAGGGTAGTGAGAGAGACCCAGTACTTC. This rearrangement joins TRBV20-1 to TRBJ2-5; D is perhaps TRBD2 (5 bases). CDR3 length equals 14 residues. The V and J ends lost 6 bases and 4 bases respectively, with 18 bases between them. Germline V CDR1 and CDR2: DFQATT, SNEGSKA (reference sequence).

This clonotype was counted ten times or more. The CDR3 nucleotides are TGTGCCAGTAGTTTTGGTGAGATGCCCTACGAGCAGTACTTC. It encodes CASSFGEMPYEQYF. The genes are TRBV19 and TRBJ2-7; D unresolved. The CDR3 totals 14 residues. Germline-derived CDR1 and CDR2 are LNHDA and SQIVND (reference sequence). The V and J ends lost 5 bases and 2 bases respectively, with 13 bases between them.

Ten or more counts support this clonotype. This sequence joins TRBV5-1 and TRBJ1-6; 7 bases align to TRBD1. Losses at the gene ends were 4 bases for V and 0 bases for J; bases not matched to a gene: 1. The germline CDR1 and CDR2 sequences are SGHRS and YFSETQ. The CDR3 loop spans 15 amino acids. In nucleotides, the CDR3 is TGCGCCAGCAGCCAGGGGGGCTCCTATAATTCACCCCTCCACTTT. Its translation: CASSQGGSYNSPLHF.

This clonotype was counted ten times or more. The gene calls are TRBV6-2 or TRBV6-3 and TRBJ2-2; TRBD2 matches 9 bases. There are 18 residues in the CDR3. The germline CDR1 and CDR2 sequences are MNHEY and SVGEGT. After removal of 7 bases from V and 6 bases from J, the junction contained 18 bases not matched to a gene. CDR3 in DNA: TGTGCCAGCAACTCCCTAGGGAGCGGGAGGCCCGGCGCCGGGGAGCTGTTTTTT. Amino acids: CASNSLGSGRPGAGELFF.

This clonotype was observed at least ten times. The chain employs TRBV18 and TRBJ1-6; unclear D gene. The germline V gene has CDR1 KGHSH and CDR2 LQKENI. This CDR3 has 15 amino acids. Trimming removed 2 bases from V and 0 bases from J, with 5 bases in between. CDR3 in DNA: TGTGCCAGCTCACCAAACCCCTCCTATAATTCACCCCTCCACTTT. Amino acid sequence: CASSPNPSYNSPLHF.

This clonotype was counted at least ten times. The chain is built from TRBV20-1 and TRBJ1-1; D is possibly TRBD1 (5 bases). This CDR3 spans 13 amino acids. V was trimmed by 5 bases and J by 2 bases, leaving 12 bases between them. Germline CDR1 reads DFQATT; CDR2 reads SNEGSKA (reference sequence). For the CDR3, the DNA is TGCAGTGCTGAGAACAGGCCCAACACTGAAGCTTTCTTT. Amino acids: CSAENRPNTEAFF.

The chain couples TRBV7-3 to TRBJ2-6; the D is unclear. Trimming removed 5 bases at V and 0 bases at J, with 8 bases between. Germline V gene sequence: CDR1 SGHTA, CDR2 FQGTGA. CDR3 length: 15 residues. The CDR3 nucleotides read TGTGCCAGCAGCCCCTTTAGCTCTGGGGCCAACGTCCTGACTTTC. Residues: CASSPFSSGANVLTF.